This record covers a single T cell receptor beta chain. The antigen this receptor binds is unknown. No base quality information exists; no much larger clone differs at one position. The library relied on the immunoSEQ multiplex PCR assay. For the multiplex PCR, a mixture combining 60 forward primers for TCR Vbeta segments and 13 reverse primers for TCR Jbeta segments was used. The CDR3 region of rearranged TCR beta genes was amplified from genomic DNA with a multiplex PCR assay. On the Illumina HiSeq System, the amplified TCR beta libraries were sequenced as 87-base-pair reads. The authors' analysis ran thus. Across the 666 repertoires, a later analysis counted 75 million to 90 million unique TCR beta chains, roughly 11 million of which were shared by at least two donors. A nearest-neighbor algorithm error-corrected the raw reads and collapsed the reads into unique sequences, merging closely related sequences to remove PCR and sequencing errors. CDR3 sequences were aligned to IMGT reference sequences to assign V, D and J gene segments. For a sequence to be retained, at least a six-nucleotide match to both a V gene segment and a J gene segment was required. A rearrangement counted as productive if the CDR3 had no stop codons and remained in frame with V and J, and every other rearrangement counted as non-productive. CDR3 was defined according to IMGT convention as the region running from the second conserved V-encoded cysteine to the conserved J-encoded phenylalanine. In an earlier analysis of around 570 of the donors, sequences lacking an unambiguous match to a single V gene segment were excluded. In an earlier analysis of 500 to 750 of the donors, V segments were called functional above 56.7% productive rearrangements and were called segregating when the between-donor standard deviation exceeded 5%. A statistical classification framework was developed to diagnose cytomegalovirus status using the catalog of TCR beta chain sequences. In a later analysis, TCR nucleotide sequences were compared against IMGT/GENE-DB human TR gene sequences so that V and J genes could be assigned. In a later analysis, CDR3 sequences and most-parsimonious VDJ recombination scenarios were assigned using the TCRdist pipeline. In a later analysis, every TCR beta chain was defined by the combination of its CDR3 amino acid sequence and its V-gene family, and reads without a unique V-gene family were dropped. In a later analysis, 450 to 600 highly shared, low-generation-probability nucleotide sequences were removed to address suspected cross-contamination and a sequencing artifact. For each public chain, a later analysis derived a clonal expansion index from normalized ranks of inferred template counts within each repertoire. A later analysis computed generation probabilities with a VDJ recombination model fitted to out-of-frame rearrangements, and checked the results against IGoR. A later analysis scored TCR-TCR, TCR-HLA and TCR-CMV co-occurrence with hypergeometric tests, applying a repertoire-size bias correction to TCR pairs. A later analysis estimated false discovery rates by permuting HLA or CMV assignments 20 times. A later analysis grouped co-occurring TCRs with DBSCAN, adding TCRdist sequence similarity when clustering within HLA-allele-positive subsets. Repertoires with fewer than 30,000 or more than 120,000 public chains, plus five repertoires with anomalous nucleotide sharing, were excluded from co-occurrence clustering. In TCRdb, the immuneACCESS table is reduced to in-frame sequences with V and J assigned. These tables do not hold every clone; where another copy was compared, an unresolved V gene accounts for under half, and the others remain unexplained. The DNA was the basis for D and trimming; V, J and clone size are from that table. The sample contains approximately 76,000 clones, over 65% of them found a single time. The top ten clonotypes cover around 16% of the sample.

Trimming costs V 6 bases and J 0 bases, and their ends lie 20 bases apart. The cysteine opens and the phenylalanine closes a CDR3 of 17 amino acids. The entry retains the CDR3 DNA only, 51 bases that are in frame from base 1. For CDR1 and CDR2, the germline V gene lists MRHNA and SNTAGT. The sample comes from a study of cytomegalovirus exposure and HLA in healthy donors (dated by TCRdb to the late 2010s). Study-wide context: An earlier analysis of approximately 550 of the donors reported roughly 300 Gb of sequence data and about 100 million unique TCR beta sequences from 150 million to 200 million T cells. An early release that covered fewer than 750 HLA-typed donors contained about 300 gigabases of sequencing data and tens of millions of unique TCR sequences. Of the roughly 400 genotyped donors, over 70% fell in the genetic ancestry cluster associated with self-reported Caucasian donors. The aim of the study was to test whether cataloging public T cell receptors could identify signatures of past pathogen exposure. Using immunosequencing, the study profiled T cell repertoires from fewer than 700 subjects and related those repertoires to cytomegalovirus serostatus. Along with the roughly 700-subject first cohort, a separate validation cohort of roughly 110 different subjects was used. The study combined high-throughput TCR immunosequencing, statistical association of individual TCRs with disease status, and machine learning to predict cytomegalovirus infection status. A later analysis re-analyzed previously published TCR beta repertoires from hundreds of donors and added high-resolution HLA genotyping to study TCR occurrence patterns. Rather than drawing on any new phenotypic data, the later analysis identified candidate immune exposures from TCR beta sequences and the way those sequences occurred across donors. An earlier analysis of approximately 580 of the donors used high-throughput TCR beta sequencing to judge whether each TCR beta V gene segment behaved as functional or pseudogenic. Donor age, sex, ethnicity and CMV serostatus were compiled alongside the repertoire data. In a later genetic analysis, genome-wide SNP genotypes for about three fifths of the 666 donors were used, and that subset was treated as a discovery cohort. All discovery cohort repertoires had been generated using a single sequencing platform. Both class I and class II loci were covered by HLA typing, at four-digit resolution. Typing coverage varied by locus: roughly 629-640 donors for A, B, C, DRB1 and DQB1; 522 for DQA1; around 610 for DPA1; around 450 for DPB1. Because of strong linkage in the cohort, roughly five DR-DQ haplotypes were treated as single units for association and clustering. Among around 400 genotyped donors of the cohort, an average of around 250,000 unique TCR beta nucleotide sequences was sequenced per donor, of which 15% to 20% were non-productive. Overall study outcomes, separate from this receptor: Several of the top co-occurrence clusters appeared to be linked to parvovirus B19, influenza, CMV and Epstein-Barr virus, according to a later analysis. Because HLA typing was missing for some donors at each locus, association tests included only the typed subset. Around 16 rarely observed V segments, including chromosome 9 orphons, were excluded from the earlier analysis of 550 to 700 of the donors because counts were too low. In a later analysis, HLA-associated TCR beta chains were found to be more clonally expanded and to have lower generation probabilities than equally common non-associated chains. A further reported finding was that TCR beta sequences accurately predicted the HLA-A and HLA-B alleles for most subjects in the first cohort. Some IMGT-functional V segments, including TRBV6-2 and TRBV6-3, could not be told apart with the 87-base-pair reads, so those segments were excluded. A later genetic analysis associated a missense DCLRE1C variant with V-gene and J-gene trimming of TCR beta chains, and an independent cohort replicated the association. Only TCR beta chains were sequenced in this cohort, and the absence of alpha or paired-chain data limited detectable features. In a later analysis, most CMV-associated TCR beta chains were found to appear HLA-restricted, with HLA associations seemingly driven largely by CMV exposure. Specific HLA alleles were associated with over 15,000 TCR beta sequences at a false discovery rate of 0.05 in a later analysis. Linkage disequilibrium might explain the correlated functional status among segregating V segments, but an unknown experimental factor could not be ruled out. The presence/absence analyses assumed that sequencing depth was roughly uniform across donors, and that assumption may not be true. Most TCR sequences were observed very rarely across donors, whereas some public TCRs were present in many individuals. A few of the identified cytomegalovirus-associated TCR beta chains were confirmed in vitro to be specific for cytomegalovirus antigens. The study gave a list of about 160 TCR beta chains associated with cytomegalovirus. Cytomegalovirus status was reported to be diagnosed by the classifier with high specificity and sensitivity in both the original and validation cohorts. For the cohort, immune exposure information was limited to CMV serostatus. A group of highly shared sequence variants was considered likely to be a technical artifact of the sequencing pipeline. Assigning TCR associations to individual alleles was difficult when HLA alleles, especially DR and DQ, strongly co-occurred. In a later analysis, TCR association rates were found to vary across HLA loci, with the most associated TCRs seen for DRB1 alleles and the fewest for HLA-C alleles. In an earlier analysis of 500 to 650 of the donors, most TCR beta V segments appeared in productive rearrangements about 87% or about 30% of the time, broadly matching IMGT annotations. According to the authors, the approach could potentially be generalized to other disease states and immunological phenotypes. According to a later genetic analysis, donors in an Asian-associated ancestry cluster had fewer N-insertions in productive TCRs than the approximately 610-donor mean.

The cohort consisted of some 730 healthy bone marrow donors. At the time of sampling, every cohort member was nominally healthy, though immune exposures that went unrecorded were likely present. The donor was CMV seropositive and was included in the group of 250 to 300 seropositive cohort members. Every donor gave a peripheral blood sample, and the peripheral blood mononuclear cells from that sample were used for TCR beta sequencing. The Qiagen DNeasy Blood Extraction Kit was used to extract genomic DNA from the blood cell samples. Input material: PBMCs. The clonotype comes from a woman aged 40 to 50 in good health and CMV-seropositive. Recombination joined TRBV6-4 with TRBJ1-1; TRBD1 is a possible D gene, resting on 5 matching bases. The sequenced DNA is TGTGCCAGCAGAATTTTCCTGGCAGGGCGGATGAACACTGAAGCTTTCTTT. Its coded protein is CASRIFLAGRMNTEAFF.